Below, one T cell receptor (beta chain) is given with its context. Per the study methods: Cell counts per sample came from amplifying reference gene primers. Libraries were prepared by immunoSEQ multiplex PCR; TCRdb keeps only in-frame clonotypes and omits some of them. D and trimming come from the DNA, and the V and J calls and clone size come from that table. The data show about 190,000 clones, with approximately 80% seen just once and roughly an eighth held by the top ten. These data are taken from a study of blood T cell repertoires in COVID-19. Study-wide context: COVID-19 samples from acute and convalescent phases originated in the United States, Italy and Spain. From T cells, B-cell-depleted T cells, or PBMCs came the material, which was cDNA or gDNA.

Germline CDR1 and CDR2: GTSNPN and SVGIG (reference sequence). This CDR3 comprises 13 residues. J gave up 2 bases and V 8 bases, and 7 bases lay outside the gene matches. What was sequenced was peripheral blood. The chain carries TRBV30 and TRBJ2-7, with 9 bases matching TRBD1. The clonotype originates from a woman in her forties or fifties with acute or convalescent COVID-19. CDR3 nucleotides: TGTGCCAGACAGACAGGGGGTACCTACGAGCAGTACTTC. As protein: CARQTGGTYEQYF.